Listed below are T cell receptor beta chains from one sample, sequenced in a study of CD8+ T cells in alopecia areata. The assay was immunoSEQ multiplex PCR, and TCRdb's table has in-frame clones only and misses some. The repertoire includes under 200,000 clones, roughly 60% of them detected once, and about 14% sits in the top ten. The source material was CD4+ T cells sorted from blood, sampled at week 24, from a patient treated with tofacitinib. These receptors were collected from a human donor with alopecia areata. CDR3s include the opening cysteine and the closing phenylalanine or tryptophan. A D gene is named only where the DNA matches it firmly. Some rows have no size entry. The others give once, few or many, or a class for an expanded clone.

TRBJ1-1 TRBV5-6 NA NA TGTGCCAGCTTTAAAACGAGCAGGGCTCTAAGGGGCACTGAAGCTTTCTTT CASFKTSRALRGTEAFF
TRBJ1-1 TRBV5-1 TRBD1 NA TGCGCCAGCAGCTTGGCTCTGCAGGGGGCCAGCGGCACTGAAGCTTTCTTT CASSLALQGASGTEAFF
TRBJ1-2 TRBV29-1 NA NA TGCAGCGCTCACCTTGAGGACCTCTATGGCTACACCTTC CSAHLEDLYGYTF
TRBJ1-2 TRBV27 NA few TGTGCCAGCAGTTTAAACCCTCTCCCGAGAGGTGGCTACACCTTC CASSLNPLPRGGYTF
TRBJ2-1 TRBV7-2 TRBD1 many TGTGCCAGCACCCGGGACAGGCTGCAGGCCAATGAGCAGTTCTTC CASTRDRLQANEQFF
TRBJ2-7 TRBV5-4 NA few TGTGCCAGCAGCCCACAGGGAACCTACGAGCAGTACTTC CASSPQGTYEQYF
TRBJ1-1 TRBV29-1 NA NA TGCAGCGTTGTCCCCGACCGAATAGGGGTTGAAGCTTTCTTT CSVVPDRIGVEAFF
TRBJ1-5 TRBV15 TRBD1 NA TGTGCCACCAGCAGAGGGACAGGGGGTGGCCAGCCCCAGCATTTT CATSRGTGGGQPQHF
TRBJ2-1 TRBV30 TRBD1 NA TGTGCCTGGAGTCTACAGGGGGGCACCCACAATGAGCAGTTCTTC CAWSLQGGTHNEQFF
TRBJ1-2 TRBV11-2 TRBD1 NA TGTGCCAGCGGGGGACAGGGGGTTTACTATGGCTACACCTTC CASGGQGVYYGYTF
TRBJ2-4 TRBV5-6 NA NA TGTGCCAGCAGCTTCGTGGGAGCCAAAAACATTCAGTACTTC CASSFVGAKNIQYF
TRBJ2-1 TRBV6-5 NA NA TGTGCCAGCACCTCGACTTGGAGGGGCTACAATGAGCAGTTCTTC CASTSTWRGYNEQFF
TRBJ2-3 TRBV5-6 TRBD1 NA TGTGCCAGCAGCTTGGTCGGGACAGAGAATACGCAGTATTTT CASSLVGTENTQYF
TRBJ2-7 TRBV13 TRBD2 NA TGTGCCAGCAGCTTACATGCTGGCGGGGGATTCTACGAGCAGTACTTC CASSLHAGGGFYEQYF
TRBJ1-6 TRBV30 NA NA TGTGCCTGGACAGGGAGAATTAATTCACCCCTCCACTTT CAWTGRINSPLHF
TRBJ2-7 TRBV20-1 NA few TGCAGTGCTTCGCTCCACGAGCAGTACTTC CSASLHEQYF
TRBJ1-2 TRBV29-1 NA NA TGCAGCGTTGCGGCGGGGTTGTATGGCTACACCTTC CSVAAGLYGYTF
TRBJ2-5 TRBV18 NA NA TGTGCCAGCTCACCGCGAAGAGAGACCCAGTACTTC CASSPRRETQYF
TRBJ1-2 TRBV13 NA once TGTGCCAGCAACCAGTGGGAGGGTTACAACTATGGCTACACCTTC CASNQWEGYNYGYTF
TRBJ1-2 TRBV29-1 NA NA TGCAGCGTAGCTCGGAATTCCAACTATGGCTACACCTTC CSVARNSNYGYTF
TRBJ2-2 TRBV4-2 TRBD2 few TGTGCCAGCAGCCAATTACTAGCGGGGGGCACCGGGGAGCTGTTTTTT CASSQLLAGGTGELFF
TRBJ2-5 TRBV4-1 NA NA TGCGCCAGCAGCCAGGCTATGGAGACCCAGTACTTC CASSQAMETQYF
TRBJ2-7 TRBV29-1 TRBD1 NA TGCAGCGTTGAAGGGCAGGGGGCCTACGAGCAGTACTTC CSVEGQGAYEQYF
TRBJ1-1 TRBV23-1 NA NA TGCGCCAGCAGTAAACCCGCCCCCAGCAAGGGCACTGAAGCTTTCTTT CASSKPAPSKGTEAFF
TRBJ1-1 TRBV30 NA NA TGTGCCTGGAGTGTTGGCGCTGAAGCTTTCTTT CAWSVGAEAFF
TRBJ1-3 TRBV30 NA NA TGTGCCTGGAATGGGGCCTACCCCTCTGGAAACACCATATATTTT CAWNGAYPSGNTIYF
TRBJ2-1 TRBV4-2 NA few TGTGCCAGCAGCCAAGATAGGGCCTACAATGAGCAGTTCTTC CASSQDRAYNEQFF
TRBJ1-2 TRBV6-1 NA NA TGTGCCAGCAGTGAAGGAAGGCAGGGTCCTGGCTACACCTTC CASSEGRQGPGYTF
TRBJ1-1 TRBV6-5 NA NA TGTGCCAGCAAAGCAGGGACTTCTGAAGCTTTCTTT CASKAGTSEAFF
TRBJ2-7 TRBV30 NA NA TGTGCCTGGGGGGCCGGTGTCGAGCAGTACTTC CAWGAGVEQYF
TRBJ1-2 TRBV2 NA NA TGTGCCAGCAGTGCGGACGGCTCCTCCGTCTACACCTTC CASSADGSSVYTF
TRBJ1-5 TRBV7-9 NA NA TGTGCCAGCAGCTTAGACACCAATAGCAATCAGCCCCAGCATTTT CASSLDTNSNQPQHF
TRBJ2-3 TRBV5-1 TRBD1 NA TGCGCCAGCAGCGTTGGACAGGCCCACACAGATACGCAGTATTTT CASSVGQAHTDTQYF
TRBJ1-5 TRBV29-1 TRBD1 NA TGCAGCGTAGGACAGGGTCTAGGTCAGCCCCAGCATTTT CSVGQGLGQPQHF
TRBJ2-3 TRBV29-1 NA NA TGCAGCGTTGCACGGGGGCCTGGGGATACGCAGTATTTT CSVARGPGDTQYF
TRBJ2-4 TRBV29-1 NA NA TGCAGCGTTGTTGTAGGAAACATTCAGTACTTC CSVVVGNIQYF
TRBJ2-1 TRBV5-1 TRBD1 NA TGCGCCAGCAGCTCAACAGGGGGGATAGACAATGAGCAGTTCTTC CASSSTGGIDNEQFF
TRBJ2-7 TRBV14 NA NA TGTGCCAGCAGCCAAACACCGGGACCCGGAGGAAAGCAGTACTTC CASSQTPGPGGKQYF
TRBJ2-7 TRBV6-5 TRBD2 NA TGTGCCAGCAGGCCTGGCGGGGGGCTACACGAGCAGTACTTC CASRPGGGLHEQYF
TRBJ1-4 TRBV5-1 NA NA TGCGCCAGCAGCTCCGGGACACGAAATGAAAAACTGCTTTTT CASSSGTRNEKLLF
TRBJ2-3 TRBV29-1 NA few TGCAGCGTTTGTGGCCTGGTCACAGATACGCAGTATTTT CSVCGLVTDTQYF
TRBJ2-7 TRBV9 NA few TGTGCCAGCAGCGTAGCTCCACCCAACGAGCAGTACTTC CASSVAPPNEQYF
TRBJ2-2 TRBV12-2 NA few TGTGCAAGTCGCCTATGCATGCCGGGACTAGCGAGAACCGGGGAGCTGTTTTTT CASRLCMPGLARTGELFF
TRBJ1-6 TRBV9 NA NA TGTGCCAGCAGCGCAGACAGAATTCGTAATTCACCCCTCCACTTT CASSADRIRNSPLHF
TRBJ1-6 TRBV18 TRBD1 NA TGTGCCAGCTCACCGACAGGGATGGGGTCACCCCTCCACTTT CASSPTGMGSPLHF
TRBJ1-6 TRBV29-1 NA NA TGCAGCGTTAGGGCAACCGAAATTAATTCACCCCTCCACTTT CSVRATEINSPLHF
TRBJ2-7 TRBV30 NA NA TGTGCCTGGAGCTACAGGGGAGGCCTCGAGCAGTACTTC CAWSYRGGLEQYF
TRBJ2-3 TRBV10-3 NA few TGTGCCATCAGAGACTCCAGCACAGATACGCAGTATTTT CAIRDSSTDTQYF
TRBJ2-2 TRBV7-8 TRBD1 NA TGTGCCAGCAGCAGGGACAGGGGCGTGGGGGAGCTGTTTTTT CASSRDRGVGELFF
TRBJ2-5 TRBV29-1 TRBD1 once TGCAGCGTTGACTTTGGGACAGGGGGCCGGGAGACCCAGTACTTC CSVDFGTGGRETQYF
TRBJ2-2 TRBV6-5 NA NA TGTGCCAGCAACGGGCACACCGGGGAGCTGTTTTTT CASNGHTGELFF
TRBJ2-1 TRBV6-1 NA NA TGTGCCAGCCTTACAGAGCCCAGCCTCAATGAGCAGTTCTTC CASLTEPSLNEQFF
TRBJ2-5 TRBV29-1 TRBD1 few TGCAGCGTCGCAGACAGGGGAGAGACCCAGTACTTC CSVADRGETQYF
TRBJ1-1 TRBV7-9 NA few TGTGCCAGCAGCTTAGGGGCAGGGTACAACACTGAAGCTTTCTTT CASSLGAGYNTEAFF
TRBJ2-3 TRBV6-6 NA few TGTGCCAGCGGAGACACACCAACCACGCAGTATTTT CASGDTPTTQYF